Shown below are 17 T cell receptor beta chains from a single sample sequenced in a study of cytomegalovirus exposure and HLA in healthy donors. The PCR ran on 60 Vbeta and 13 Jbeta primers. Here immunoSEQ multiplex PCR was the method, and the copy in TCRdb shows in-frame clones only, minus some. This sample's clone table lists 200,000 to 250,000 clones. The sequenced material came from PBMCs. The origin of the receptors is a woman younger than 45 in good health and CMV-seropositive.

V gene TRBV5-8 combines with J gene TRBJ2-1; TRBD2 is a possible D gene (6 bases). The length of the CDR3 is 13 residues. Per the germline V gene, CDR1 is SGHTS and CDR2 is YDEGEE. Trimming removed 4 bases at V and 10 bases at J, with 15 bases between. The CDR3 coding sequence is TGTGCCAGCAGCCCCTGGGGCGGGGACGAGCAGTTCTTC. Encoded protein: CASSPWGGDEQFF.

The rearrangement uses TRBV6-6 and TRBJ2-1; 7 nucleotides match TRBD2. Trimming took 7 bases from V and 0 from J; bases not matched to a gene: 6. CDR3 size: 15 residues. Germline CDR1 reads MNHNY; CDR2 reads SVGAGI (reference sequence). The DNA for the CDR3 is TGTGCCAGCAACCTAGCGGATCCCTCCTACAATGAGCAGTTCTTC. It translates to CASNLADPSYNEQFF.

The rearrangement links TRBV15 to TRBJ1-1, with TRBD1 as a possible D gene (6 bases). From germline, CDR1 is LNHNV and CDR2 YYDKDF (reference sequence). CDR3 size: 15 residues. Trimming shortened V by 3 bases and J by 4 bases, and 15 bases separated the two germline ends. Here the CDR3 DNA reads TGTGCCACCAGCAGGATACCGGGAGGGGGCACTGAAGCTTTCTTT. It encodes CATSRIPGGGTEAFF.

Comments on this clone: At one of its ends the junction is not consistent with the germline gene, which may arise from a read error. This chain connects TRBV11-3 to TRBJ1-2, with a tentative D call TRBD1 (5 bases). The germline gives CDR1 SGHNT, CDR2 YENEEA. This CDR3 is 14 amino acids long. The CDR3: CASSIDGGGEGYTF. The CDR3 nucleotides are TGTGCCAGCAGCATAGACGGTGGGGGGGAAGGCTACACCTTC.

The J gene is TRBJ2-7, the V gene TRBV9; D is uncertain. The CDR3 runs to 14 residues. The germline V gene encodes CDR1 SGDLS and CDR2 YYNGEE. Deletions cut 0 bases from V and 1 base from J, with 8 bases between. CDR3 in amino acids: CASSVGPGSYEQYF. The CDR3 DNA reads as TGTGCCAGCAGCGTAGGCCCGGGTTCCTACGAGCAGTACTTC.

V is TRBV7-8 and J is TRBJ2-7, with unresolved D. V was trimmed by 2 bases and J by 0 bases, leaving 14 bases between them. Looked up from germline, CDR1 is SGHVS and CDR2 is FQNEAQ. The CDR3 loop spans 16 amino acids. The CDR3 nucleotides read TGTGCCAGCAGCTTACTTGGCACCACCATCTCCTACGAGCAGTACTTC. Translating it yields CASSLLGTTISYEQYF.

The chain recombines TRBV2 with TRBJ2-5; 8 bases are shared with TRBD2. The CDR3 has 8 residues. The germline gives CDR1 SNHLY, CDR2 FYNNEI. CDR3 amino acids: CAAGEQYF. In DNA form, the CDR3 reads TGTGCAGCGGGGGAGCAGTACTTC.

The V and J genes are TRBV28 and TRBJ2-2, with a weak D call TRBD1 (7 bases). Trimming shortened V by 6 bases and J by 5 bases, and 19 bases separated the two germline ends. This CDR3 is 16 amino acids long. Germline loops: CDR1 MDHEN, CDR2 SYDVKM. The CDR3 loop is CASSPRAEGATGELFF. Written as DNA, the CDR3 is TGTGCCAGCAGCCCCAGGGCGGAGGGGGCGACCGGGGAGCTGTTTTTT.

The chain couples TRBV6-5 to TRBJ1-4; D call uncertain. The ends were cut back, 5 bases at V and 8 bases at J, with 18 bases in the middle. The CDR3 consists of 15 residues. Per germline, CDR1 MNHEY and CDR2 SVGAGI. The CDR3 here is CASSQAQTRKEKLFF. CDR3 nucleotide sequence: TGTGCCAGCAGTCAGGCGCAAACCCGCAAAGAAAAACTGTTTTTT.

The CDR3 nucleotides read TGTGCCAGCAGCCCGATAACCGGGACAGAAAATGAAAAACTGTTTTTT. Translated, it gives CASSPITGTENEKLFF. The chain links TRBV7-8 to TRBJ1-4; 7 bases match TRBD1. Germline trimming cut 5 bases from V and 5 bases from J; bases unmatched to any gene: 11. There are 16 residues in the CDR3. CDR1 SGHVS and CDR2 FQNEAQ come from the germline V gene.

This chain joins TRBV6-1 and TRBJ1-5; the D gene is possibly TRBD1 (6 bases). Per germline, CDR1 MNHNS and CDR2 SASEGT. The V end lost 6 bases, the J end lost 3 bases, and 12 bases lay between the germline ends. The CDR3 has 14 amino acids. In nucleotides, the CDR3 is TGTGCCAGCAGGCGGACAGTCGTCAATCAGCCCCAGCATTTT. Translated: CASRRTVVNQPQHF.

V usage is TRBV5-8 and J usage is TRBJ2-1; D not resolved. V was clipped by 0 bases and J by 1 base, with 5 bases between them. CDR1 SGHTS and CDR2 YDEGEE come from the germline V gene. This CDR3 is 14 amino acids long. CDR3 DNA: TGTGCCAGCAGCTTGGGCGATTCCTACAATGAGCAGTTCTTC. Its translation: CASSLGDSYNEQFF.

The chain is built from TRBV5-1 and TRBJ1-2, with 7 nucleotides matching TRBD1. The CDR3 has 15 residues. J lost 2 bases, V lost 3 bases, and 7 bases had no gene match. Germline V CDR1 and CDR2: SGHRS, YFSETQ. The CDR3, as DNA: TGCGCCAGCAGCTCGCCGACAGGGACCAACTATGGCTACACCTTC. Amino acid sequence: CASSSPTGTNYGYTF.

The chain combines TRBV5-4 with TRBJ2-1; 9 bases align to TRBD2. Germline trimming cut 0 bases from V and 8 bases from J; bases unmatched to any gene: 9. The length of the CDR3 is 16 residues. CDR1 is SGHNT, CDR2 YYREEE, per germline (reference sequence). The CDR3 region is CASSLARGGAVHEQFF. CDR3 nucleotide sequence: TGTGCCAGCAGCTTGGCCCGCGGGGGGGCAGTCCATGAGCAGTTCTTC. The full variable domain, rest sourced from reference TRBV5-4 and TRBJ2-1, is ETGVTQSPTHLIKTRGQQVTLRCSSQSGHNTVSWYQQALGQGPQFIFQYYREEENGRGNFPPRFSGLQFPNYSSELNVNALELDDSALYLCASSLARGGAVHEQFFGPGTRLTVL.

The gene calls are TRBV6-6 and TRBJ2-1, with D possibly matching TRBD2 (6 bases). The V end was cut by 5 bases, the J end by 0 bases, with 14 bases between. Per germline, CDR1 MNHNY and CDR2 SVGAGI (reference sequence). This CDR3 comprises 16 residues. The CDR3 DNA follows: TGTGCCAGCAGTCCTCTAGCGTCGCGCTCCTACAATGAGCAGTTCTTC. It specifies CASSPLASRSYNEQFF.

The chain joins TRBV5-4 to TRBJ1-1; TRBD1 agrees at 9 bases. V shed 4 bases, J shed 3 bases, and the junction held 4 bases outside the gene matches. Germline CDR1 is SGHNT and CDR2 is YYREEE (reference sequence). This CDR3 contains 14 residues. The CDR3 reads CASSTRDRDTEAFF. CDR3 sequence (DNA): TGTGCCAGCAGCACCAGGGACAGGGACACTGAAGCTTTCTTT.

The V gene is TRBV5-1, the J gene TRBJ2-5; 7 bases fit TRBD2. This CDR3 region has 15 residues. The V segment lost 2 bases and the J segment 1 base; nucleotides outside the gene matches: 5. Germline CDR1 reads SGHRS; CDR2 reads YFSETQ. DNA of the CDR3: TGCGCCAGCAGCTTCCCAGCGGGGCGCCAAGAGACCCAGTACTTC. Encoded protein: CASSFPAGRQETQYF.